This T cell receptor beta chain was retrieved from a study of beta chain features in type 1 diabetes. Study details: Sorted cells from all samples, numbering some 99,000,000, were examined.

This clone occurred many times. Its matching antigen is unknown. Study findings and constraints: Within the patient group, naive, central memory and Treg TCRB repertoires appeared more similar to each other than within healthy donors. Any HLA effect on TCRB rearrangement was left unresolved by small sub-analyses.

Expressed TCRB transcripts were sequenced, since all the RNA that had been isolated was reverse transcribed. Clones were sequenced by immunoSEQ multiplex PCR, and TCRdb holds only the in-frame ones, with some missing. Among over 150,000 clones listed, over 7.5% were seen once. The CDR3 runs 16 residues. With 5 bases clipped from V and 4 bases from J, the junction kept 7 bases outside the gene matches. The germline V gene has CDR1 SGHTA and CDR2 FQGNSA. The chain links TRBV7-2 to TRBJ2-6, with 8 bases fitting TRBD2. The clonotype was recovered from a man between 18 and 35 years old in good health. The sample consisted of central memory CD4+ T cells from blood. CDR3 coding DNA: TGTGCCAGCAGCCCACGGCGGGGGGCCGGGGCCAACGTCCTGACTTTC. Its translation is CASSPRRGAGANVLTF.